This T cell receptor beta chain derives from a study of monozygotic twins with inflammatory bowel disease. Each TCR library consumed around 3.5 ug of total RNA. The team made cDNA by running eight separate reactions for each sample. The UMIs carried a 6-nucleotide sample barcode, and they were added by template switching. With the 5' RACE reads reprocessed, TCRdb shows one record per CDR3 protein and no DNA. The table for this sample gives some 89,000 distinct CDR3 sequences. A note on this clonotype: Its antigen remains unknown.

The study's findings and limits: It was in IBD patients that TCRbeta diversity (inverse Simpson) was lower than in healthy co-twins.

The clonotype was recovered from a human donor with ulcerative colitis or Crohn's disease, or a healthy co-twin of an affected twin (not recorded which). The source material was blood.

The CDR3: CAISEGQGGSAYNEQFF. This rearrangement joins TRBV10-3 to TRBJ2-1; TCRdb calls TRBD1, which cannot be checked without DNA. This CDR3 is 17 amino acids long. The germline gives CDR1 ENHRY, CDR2 SYGVKD.